This T cell receptor (beta chain) was documented in a study of immune cell composition in non-small cell lung cancer. Points from the study as a whole: In adenocarcinoma, maximal tumour-associated clone frequency tracked TIL tumour reactivity. Lung squamous cell carcinoma tumours had significantly higher top 10 clone scores and productive clonality than lung adenocarcinoma.

Trimming shortened V by 2 bases and J by 8 bases, and 14 bases separated the two germline ends. The CDR3 consists of 15 residues. CDR1 is SGHNT, CDR2 YYREEE, per germline (reference sequence). Worth noting for this clone: The target antigen is unknown.

Using immunoSEQ multiplex PCR, the repertoire was profiled, and TCRdb retains in-frame clones only, with some absent. Of approximately 3,100 clones in the sample, about 84% are singletons; the top ten hold about 8.9%. The chain uses TRBV5-4 and TRBJ1-6; no reliable D call. This receptor was taken from a human donor with non-small cell lung cancer. Sequenced material: lung tumor tissue. The CDR3, as DNA: TGTGCCAGCAGCTTACGACGGACTCCGGATTCACCCCTCCACTTT. It codes for CASSLRRTPDSPLHF.